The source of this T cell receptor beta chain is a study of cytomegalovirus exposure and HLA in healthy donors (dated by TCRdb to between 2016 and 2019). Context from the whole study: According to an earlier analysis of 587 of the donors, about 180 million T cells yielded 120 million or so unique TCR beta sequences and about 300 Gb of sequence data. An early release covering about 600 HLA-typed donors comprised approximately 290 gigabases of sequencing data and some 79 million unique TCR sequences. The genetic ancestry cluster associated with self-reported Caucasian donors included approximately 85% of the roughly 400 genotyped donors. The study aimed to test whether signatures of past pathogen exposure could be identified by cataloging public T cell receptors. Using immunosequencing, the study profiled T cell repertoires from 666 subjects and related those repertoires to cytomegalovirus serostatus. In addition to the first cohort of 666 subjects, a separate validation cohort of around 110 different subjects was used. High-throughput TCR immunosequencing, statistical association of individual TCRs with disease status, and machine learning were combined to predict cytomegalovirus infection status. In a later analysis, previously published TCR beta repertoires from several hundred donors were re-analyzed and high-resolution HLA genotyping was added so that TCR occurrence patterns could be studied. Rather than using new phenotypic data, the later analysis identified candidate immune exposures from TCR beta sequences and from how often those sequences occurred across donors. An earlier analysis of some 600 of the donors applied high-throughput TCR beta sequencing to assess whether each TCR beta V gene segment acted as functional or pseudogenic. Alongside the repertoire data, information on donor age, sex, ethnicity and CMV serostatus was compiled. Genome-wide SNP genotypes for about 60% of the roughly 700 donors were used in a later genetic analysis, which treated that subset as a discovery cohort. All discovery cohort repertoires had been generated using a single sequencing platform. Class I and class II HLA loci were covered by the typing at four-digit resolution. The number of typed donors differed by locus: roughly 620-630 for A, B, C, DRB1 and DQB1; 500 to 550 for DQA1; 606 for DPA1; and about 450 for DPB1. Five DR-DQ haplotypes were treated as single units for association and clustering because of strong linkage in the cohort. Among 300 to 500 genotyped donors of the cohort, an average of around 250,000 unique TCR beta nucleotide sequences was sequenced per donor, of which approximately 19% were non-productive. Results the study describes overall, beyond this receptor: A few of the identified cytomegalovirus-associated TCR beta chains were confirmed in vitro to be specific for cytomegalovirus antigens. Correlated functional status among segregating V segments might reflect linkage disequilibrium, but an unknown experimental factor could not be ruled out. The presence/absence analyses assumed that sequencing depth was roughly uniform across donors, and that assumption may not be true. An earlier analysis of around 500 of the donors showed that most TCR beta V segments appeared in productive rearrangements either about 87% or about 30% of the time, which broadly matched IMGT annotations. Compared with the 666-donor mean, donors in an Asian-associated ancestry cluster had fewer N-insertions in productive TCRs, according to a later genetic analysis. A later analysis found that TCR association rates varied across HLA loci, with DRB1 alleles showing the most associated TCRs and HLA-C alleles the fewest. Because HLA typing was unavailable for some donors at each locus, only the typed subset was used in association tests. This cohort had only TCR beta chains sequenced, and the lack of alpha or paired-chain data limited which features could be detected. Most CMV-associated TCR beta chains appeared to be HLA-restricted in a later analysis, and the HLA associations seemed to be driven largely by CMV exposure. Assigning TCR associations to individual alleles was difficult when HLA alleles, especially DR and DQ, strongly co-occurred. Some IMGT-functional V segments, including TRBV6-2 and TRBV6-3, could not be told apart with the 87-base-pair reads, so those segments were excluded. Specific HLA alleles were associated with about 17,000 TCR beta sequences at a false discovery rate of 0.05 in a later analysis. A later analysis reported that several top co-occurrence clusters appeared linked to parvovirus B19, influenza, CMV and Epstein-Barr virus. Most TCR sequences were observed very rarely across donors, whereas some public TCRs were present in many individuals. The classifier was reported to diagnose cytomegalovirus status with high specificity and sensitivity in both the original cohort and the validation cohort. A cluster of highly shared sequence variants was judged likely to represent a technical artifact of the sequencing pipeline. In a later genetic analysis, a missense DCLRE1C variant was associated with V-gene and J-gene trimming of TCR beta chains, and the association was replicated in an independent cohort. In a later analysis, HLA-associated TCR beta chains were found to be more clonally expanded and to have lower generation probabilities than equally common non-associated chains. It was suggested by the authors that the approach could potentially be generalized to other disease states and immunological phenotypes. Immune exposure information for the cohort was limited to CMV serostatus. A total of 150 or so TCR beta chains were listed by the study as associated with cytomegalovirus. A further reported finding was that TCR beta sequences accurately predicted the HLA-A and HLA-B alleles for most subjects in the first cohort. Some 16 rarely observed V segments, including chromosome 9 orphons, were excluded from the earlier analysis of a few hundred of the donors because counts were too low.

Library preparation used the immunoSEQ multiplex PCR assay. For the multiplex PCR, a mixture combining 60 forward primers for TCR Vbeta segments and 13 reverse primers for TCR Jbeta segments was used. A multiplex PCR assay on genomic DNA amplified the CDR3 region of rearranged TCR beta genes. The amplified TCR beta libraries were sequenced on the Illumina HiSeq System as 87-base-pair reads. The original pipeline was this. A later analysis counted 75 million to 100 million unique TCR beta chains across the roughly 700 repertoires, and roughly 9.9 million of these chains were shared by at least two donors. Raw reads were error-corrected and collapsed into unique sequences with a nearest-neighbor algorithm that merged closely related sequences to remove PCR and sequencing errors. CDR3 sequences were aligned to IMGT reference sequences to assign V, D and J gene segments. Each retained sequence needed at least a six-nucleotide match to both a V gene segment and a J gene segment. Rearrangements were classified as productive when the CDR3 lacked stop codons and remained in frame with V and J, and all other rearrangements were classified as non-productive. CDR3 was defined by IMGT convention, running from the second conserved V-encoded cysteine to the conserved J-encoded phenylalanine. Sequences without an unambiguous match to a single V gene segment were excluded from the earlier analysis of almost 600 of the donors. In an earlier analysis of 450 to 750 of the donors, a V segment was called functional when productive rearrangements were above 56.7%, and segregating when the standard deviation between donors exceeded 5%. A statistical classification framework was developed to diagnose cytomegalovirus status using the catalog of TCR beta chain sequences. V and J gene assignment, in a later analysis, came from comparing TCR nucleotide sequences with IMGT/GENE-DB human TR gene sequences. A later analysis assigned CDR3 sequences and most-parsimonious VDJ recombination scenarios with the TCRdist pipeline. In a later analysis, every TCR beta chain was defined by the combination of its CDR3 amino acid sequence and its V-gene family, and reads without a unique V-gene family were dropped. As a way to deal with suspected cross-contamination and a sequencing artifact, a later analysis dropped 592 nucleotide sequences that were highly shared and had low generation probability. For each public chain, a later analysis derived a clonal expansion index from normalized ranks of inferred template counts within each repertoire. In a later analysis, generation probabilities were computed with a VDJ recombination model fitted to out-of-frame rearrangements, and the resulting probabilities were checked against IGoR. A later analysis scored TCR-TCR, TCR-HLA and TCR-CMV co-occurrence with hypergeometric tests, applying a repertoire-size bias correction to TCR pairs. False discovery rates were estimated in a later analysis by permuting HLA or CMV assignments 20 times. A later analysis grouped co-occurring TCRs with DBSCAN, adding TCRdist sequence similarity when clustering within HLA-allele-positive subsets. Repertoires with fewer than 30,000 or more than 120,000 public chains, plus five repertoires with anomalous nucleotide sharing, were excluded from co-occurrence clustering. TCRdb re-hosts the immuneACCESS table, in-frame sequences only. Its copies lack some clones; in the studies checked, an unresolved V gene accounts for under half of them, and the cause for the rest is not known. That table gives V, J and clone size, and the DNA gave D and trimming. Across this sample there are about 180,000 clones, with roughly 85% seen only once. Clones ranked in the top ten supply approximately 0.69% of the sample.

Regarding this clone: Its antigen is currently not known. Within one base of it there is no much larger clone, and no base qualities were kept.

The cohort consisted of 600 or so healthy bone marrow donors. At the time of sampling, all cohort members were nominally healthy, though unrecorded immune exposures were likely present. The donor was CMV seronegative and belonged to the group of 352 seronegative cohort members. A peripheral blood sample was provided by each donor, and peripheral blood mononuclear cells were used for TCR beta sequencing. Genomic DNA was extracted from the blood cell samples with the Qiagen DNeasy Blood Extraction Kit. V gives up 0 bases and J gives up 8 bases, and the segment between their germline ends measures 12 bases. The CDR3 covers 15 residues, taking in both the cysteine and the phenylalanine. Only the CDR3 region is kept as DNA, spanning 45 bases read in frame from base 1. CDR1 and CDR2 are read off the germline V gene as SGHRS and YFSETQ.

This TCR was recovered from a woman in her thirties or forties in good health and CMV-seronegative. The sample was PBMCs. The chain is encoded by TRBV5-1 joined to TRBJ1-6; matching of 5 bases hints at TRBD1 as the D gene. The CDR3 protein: CASSLDRDWDSPLHF. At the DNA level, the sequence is TGCGCCAGCAGCTTGGACCGGGACTGGGATTCACCCCTCCACTTT.